Below are 12 T cell receptor beta chains sequenced from a single sample in a study of blood T cell repertoires in COVID-19. Some clones are missing from TCRdb's copy, which holds only in-frame ones; the method was immunoSEQ multiplex PCR. This table has roughly 200,000 clones, about 82% appearing once. The sample comprised PBMCs or T cells enriched from blood (not recorded which). The receptor source for this set is a man aged 35-49 years with acute COVID-19.

The sample holds a few counts of this clone. The V gene is TRBV28, the J gene TRBJ1-1; D gene unclear. V was trimmed by 5 bases and J by 8 bases, leaving 12 bases between them. The CDR3 runs 12 residues. Germline V gene data show CDR1 as MDHEN and CDR2 as SYDVKM. CDR3 loop: CASSAPPGEAFF. As DNA, the CDR3 is TGTGCCAGCAGTGCCCCCCCGGGGGAAGCTTTCTTT.

The CDR3 here is CASTLKRGGGGQPQHF. The DNA of the CDR3 is TGTGCCAGCACCCTGAAGCGGGGCGGGGGAGGGCAGCCCCAGCATTTT. The J gene is TRBJ1-5, the V gene TRBV2; D is possibly TRBD1 (5 bases). This CDR3 is 16 amino acids long. Germline V lookup: CDR1 SNHLY, CDR2 FYNNEI. The V gene lost 7 bases and the J gene lost 7 bases, with 23 bases spanning the gap.

The DNA of the CDR3 is TGTGCCAGCAGTGATAATATGAACACTGAAGCTTTCTTT. This sequence encodes CASSDNMNTEAFF. V usage is TRBV2 and J usage is TRBJ1-1; D is undetermined. V was shortened by 3 bases and J by 0 bases, with 5 bases between the two germline ends. There are 13 residues in the CDR3. Per germline, CDR1 SNHLY and CDR2 FYNNEI. The whole variable domain, remainder taken from reference TRBV2 and TRBJ1-1, is EPEVTQTPSHQVTQMGQEVILRCVPISNHLYFYWYRQILGQKVEFLVSFYNNEISEKSEIFDDQFSVERPDGSNFTLKIRSTKLEDSAMYFCASSDNMNTEAFFGQGTRLTVV.

J is TRBJ2-1 and V is TRBV11-2, with TRBD2 as a possible D gene (5 bases). Germline assignment: CDR1 SGHAT and CDR2 FQNNGV. The length of the CDR3 is 16 residues. Trimming pared 1 base from V and 2 bases from J, leaving 12 bases between. CDR3 sequence reads: CASSLVPGKTYNEQFF. The CDR3 coding sequence is TGTGCCAGCAGCTTAGTTCCGGGGAAAACCTACAATGAGCAGTTCTTC. The complete variable domain, with remaining parts taken from reference TRBV11-2 and TRBJ2-1, reads EAGVAQSPRYKIIEKRQSVAFWCNPISGHATLYWYQQILGQGPKLLIQFQNNGVVDDSQLPKDRFSAERLKGVDSTLKIQPAKLEDSAVYLCASSLVPGKTYNEQFFGPGTRLTVL.

The V and J genes are TRBV28 and TRBJ1-1, with D maybe TRBD1 (6 bases). V was pared by 3 bases and J by 7 bases, with 9 bases between. This CDR3 spans 12 amino acids. CDR1 and CDR2 from the germline V gene are MDHEN and SYDVKM. The CDR3 is CASSLRGREAFF. The CDR3 DNA reads as TGTGCCAGCAGTTTGCGGGGGCGTGAAGCTTTCTTT.

This chain links TRBV29-1 with TRBJ2-3; 12 positions match TRBD2. The CDR3 length is 15 residues. The junction had 8 bases not matched to a gene; V was cut back by 6 bases and J by 4 bases. Germline V gene lookup returns CDR1 SQVTM and CDR2 ANQGSEA. CDR3 amino acids: CSVEETSGSSDTQYF. The DNA for the CDR3 is TGCAGCGTGGAGGAGACTAGCGGGAGCTCAGATACGCAGTATTTT.

This clone was recorded once. V gene TRBV28 combines with J gene TRBJ1-1, with no clear D. The V gene's germline CDR1 is MDHEN and CDR2 SYDVKM. CDR3 size: 16 residues. V was shortened by 3 bases and J by 2 bases, with 16 bases between the two germline ends. CDR3 loop: CASSFPSSGRNTEAFF. The CDR3 DNA follows: TGTGCCAGCAGTTTCCCTAGTAGCGGGAGAAACACTGAAGCTTTCTTT.

This clone was seen once. The chain uses TRBV7-2 and TRBJ2-1, with TRBD2 identical over 7 bases. V shed 5 bases and J 8 bases; nucleotides not matched to a gene: 9. CDR3 length equals 14 residues. CDR1 SGHTA and CDR2 FQGNSA come from the germline V gene. This CDR3 is CASSRGRASYEQFF. For the CDR3, the DNA is TGTGCCAGCAGCCGGGGGAGGGCCTCCTATGAGCAGTTCTTC.

V gene TRBV15 combines with J gene TRBJ2-2; 7 positions agree with TRBD1. Germline lookup yields CDR1 LNHNV and CDR2 YYDKDF (reference sequence). The CDR3 has 14 amino acids. J was trimmed by 6 bases and V by 3 bases; bases with no gene match: 4. CDR3 amino acids: CATSRQTGAGELFF. In DNA form, the CDR3 reads TGTGCCACCAGCAGGCAAACAGGGGCCGGGGAGCTGTTTTTT.

The V and J genes are TRBV19 and TRBJ2-3; 10 positions agree with TRBD1. Trimming cost V 5 bases and J 2 bases; bases outside gene matches: 7. The germline V gene has CDR1 LNHDA and CDR2 SQIVND (reference sequence). The CDR3 consists of 16 residues. The CDR3 is CASSRGQGRFTDTQYF. CDR3 DNA: TGTGCCAGTAGTCGGGGACAGGGGCGATTCACAGATACGCAGTATTTT.

DNA for the CDR3: TGCAGTGCTAGTTATCCTACAGATGAAAAACTGTTTTTT. This encodes CSASYPTDEKLFF. The chain couples TRBV20-1 to TRBJ1-4; D gene unclear. The germline gives CDR1 DFQATT, CDR2 SNEGSKA (reference sequence). V lost 3 bases and J 6 bases, leaving 11 bases between the germline ends. This CDR3 has 13 residues.

V is TRBV27 and J is TRBJ2-7, with D possibly TRBD2 on 5 matching bases. V lost 2 bases and J 3 bases, leaving 8 bases between the germline ends. Germline V gives CDR1 MNHEY, CDR2 SMNVEV (reference sequence). CDR3 length: 13 amino acids. The CDR3 region is CASSLRGSYEQYF. For the CDR3, the DNA is TGTGCCAGCAGTTTACGGGGTAGCTACGAGCAGTACTTC.